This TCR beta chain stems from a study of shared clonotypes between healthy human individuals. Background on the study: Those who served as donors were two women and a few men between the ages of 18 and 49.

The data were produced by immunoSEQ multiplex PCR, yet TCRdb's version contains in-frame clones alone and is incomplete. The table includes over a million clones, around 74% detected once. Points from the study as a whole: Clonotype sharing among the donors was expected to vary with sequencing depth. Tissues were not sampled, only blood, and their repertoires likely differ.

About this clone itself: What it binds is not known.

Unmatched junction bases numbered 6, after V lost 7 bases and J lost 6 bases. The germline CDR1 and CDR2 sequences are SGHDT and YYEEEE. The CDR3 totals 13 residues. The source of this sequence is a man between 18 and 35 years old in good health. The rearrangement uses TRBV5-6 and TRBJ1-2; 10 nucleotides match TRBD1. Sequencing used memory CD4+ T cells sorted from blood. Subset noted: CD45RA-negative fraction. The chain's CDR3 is CASGDRGRHGYTF. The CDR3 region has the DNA TGTGCCAGCGGGGACAGGGGCCGGCATGGCTACACCTTC.